This note documents a single T cell receptor beta chain sequence. The data originate from a study of blood T cell repertoires in COVID-19. Only in-frame clones appear in the TCRdb table, and some are missing; sequencing was by immunoSEQ multiplex PCR. The sample gives hundreds of thousands of clones, over 75% of which show up once; 2% to 3% is in the top ten. The CDR3 length is 19 residues. V lost 7 bases and J 2 bases, leaving 24 bases between the germline ends. Germline CDR1 reads MNHEY; CDR2 reads SMNVEV (reference sequence). The participants were between about 18 and 90 years old and came from under 25 US areas.

This sequence joins TRBV27 and TRBJ2-6, with D possibly TRBD1 on 6 matching bases. This clonotype originated in a woman aged 18-29 years who had recovered from COVID-19. Sequenced: PBMCs or T cells enriched from blood (not recorded which). The CDR3 DNA reads TGTGCCAGCATGAGGGGCTTGGAGGTTTCAGGGGCTGGGGCCAACGTCCTGACTTTC. Amino acids: CASMRGLEVSGAGANVLTF.